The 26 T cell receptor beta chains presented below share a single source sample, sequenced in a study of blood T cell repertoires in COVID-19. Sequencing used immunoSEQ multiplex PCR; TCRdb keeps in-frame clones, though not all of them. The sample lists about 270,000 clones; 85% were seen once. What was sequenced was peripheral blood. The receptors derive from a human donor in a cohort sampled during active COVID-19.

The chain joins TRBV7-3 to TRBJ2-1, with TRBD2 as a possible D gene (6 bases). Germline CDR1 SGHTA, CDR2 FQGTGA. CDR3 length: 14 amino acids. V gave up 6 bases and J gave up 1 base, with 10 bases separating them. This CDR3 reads CASSFRGSYNEQFF. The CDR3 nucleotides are TGTGCCAGCAGTTTCCGGGGGTCCTACAATGAGCAGTTCTTC.

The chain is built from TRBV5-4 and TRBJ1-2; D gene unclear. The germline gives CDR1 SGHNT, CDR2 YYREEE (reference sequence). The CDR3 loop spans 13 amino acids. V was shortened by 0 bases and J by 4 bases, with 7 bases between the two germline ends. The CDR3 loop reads CASSLDSIYGYTF. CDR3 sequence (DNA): TGTGCCAGCAGCTTGGACAGTATCTATGGCTACACCTTC.

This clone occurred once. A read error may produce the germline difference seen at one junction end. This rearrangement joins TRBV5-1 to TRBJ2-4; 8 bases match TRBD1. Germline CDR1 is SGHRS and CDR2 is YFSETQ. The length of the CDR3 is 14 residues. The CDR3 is CASSLAPGGPQWNF. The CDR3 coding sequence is TGCGCCAGCAGCTTGGCCCCAGGGGGCCCTCAATGGAACTTC. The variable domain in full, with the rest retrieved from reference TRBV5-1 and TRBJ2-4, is KAGVTQTPRYLIKTRGQQVTLSCSPISGHRSVSWYQQTPGQGLQFLFEYFSETQRNKGNFPGRFSGRQFSNSRSEMNVSTLELGDSALYLCASSLAPGGPQWNFGAGTRLSVL.

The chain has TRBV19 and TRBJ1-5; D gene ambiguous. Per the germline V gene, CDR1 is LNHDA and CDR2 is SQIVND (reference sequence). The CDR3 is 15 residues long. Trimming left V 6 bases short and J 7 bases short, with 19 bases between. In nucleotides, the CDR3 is TGTGCCAGTAGCTCAGATTCCTTAAGGCGGCAGCCCCAGCATTTT. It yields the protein CASSSDSLRRQPQHF. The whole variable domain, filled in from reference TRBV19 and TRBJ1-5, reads DGGITQSPKYLFRKEGQNVTLSCEQNLNHDAMYWYRQDPGQGLRLIYYSQIVNDFQKGDIAEGYSVSREKKESFPLTVTSAQKNPTAFYLCASSSDSLRRQPQHFGDGTRLSIL.

The CDR3: CASSPIGTSGNTQYF. The CDR3 nucleotides read TGTGCCAGCAGTCCCATCGGGACTAGCGGTAATACGCAGTATTTT. The genes are TRBV2 and TRBJ2-3; TRBD2 agrees at 11 bases. J was trimmed by 7 bases and V by 5 bases; bases with no gene match: 8. Germline V gives CDR1 SNHLY, CDR2 FYNNEI. This CDR3 has 15 residues. Together with reference TRBV2 and TRBJ2-3, the CDR3 gives the full variable domain: EPEVTQTPSHQVTQMGQEVILRCVPISNHLYFYWYRQILGQKVEFLVSFYNNEISEKSEIFDDQFSVERPDGSNFTLKIRSTKLEDSAMYFCASSPIGTSGNTQYFGPGTRLTVL.

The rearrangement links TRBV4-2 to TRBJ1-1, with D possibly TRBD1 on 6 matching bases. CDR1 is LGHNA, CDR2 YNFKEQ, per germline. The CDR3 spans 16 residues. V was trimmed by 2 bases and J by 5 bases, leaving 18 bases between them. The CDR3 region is CASSQLGGTMDTEAFF. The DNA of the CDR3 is TGTGCCAGCAGCCAATTAGGGGGGACTATGGATACTGAAGCTTTCTTT.

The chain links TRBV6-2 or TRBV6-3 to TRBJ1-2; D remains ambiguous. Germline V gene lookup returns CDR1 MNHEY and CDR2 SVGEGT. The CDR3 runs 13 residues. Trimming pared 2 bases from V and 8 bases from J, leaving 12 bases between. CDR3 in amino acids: CASSYVRERGYTF. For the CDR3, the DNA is TGTGCCAGCAGTTACGTGAGGGAACGAGGCTACACCTTC.

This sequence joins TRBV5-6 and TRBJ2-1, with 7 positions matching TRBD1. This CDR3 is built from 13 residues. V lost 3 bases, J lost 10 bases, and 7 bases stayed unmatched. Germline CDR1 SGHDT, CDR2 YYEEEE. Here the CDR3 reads CASSYDRAWEQFF. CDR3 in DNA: TGTGCCAGCAGCTATGACAGGGCTTGGGAGCAGTTCTTC. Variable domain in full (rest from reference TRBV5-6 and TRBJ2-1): DAGVTQSPTHLIKTRGQQVTLRCSPKSGHDTVSWYQQALGQGPQFIFQYYEEEERQRGNFPDRFSGHQFPNYSSELNVNALLLGDSALYLCASSYDRAWEQFFGPGTRLTVL.

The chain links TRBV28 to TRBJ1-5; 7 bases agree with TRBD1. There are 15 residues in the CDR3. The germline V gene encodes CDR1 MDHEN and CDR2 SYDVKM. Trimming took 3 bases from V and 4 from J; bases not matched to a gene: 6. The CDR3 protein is CASSFTGVMNQPQHF. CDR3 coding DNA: TGTGCCAGCAGTTTCACAGGGGTTATGAATCAGCCCCAGCATTTT.

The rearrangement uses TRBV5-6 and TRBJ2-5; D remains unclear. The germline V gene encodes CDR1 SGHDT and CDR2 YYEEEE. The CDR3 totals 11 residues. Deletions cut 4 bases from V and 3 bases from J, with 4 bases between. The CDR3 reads CASSIKETQYF. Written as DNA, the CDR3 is TGTGCCAGCAGCATCAAAGAGACCCAGTACTTC.

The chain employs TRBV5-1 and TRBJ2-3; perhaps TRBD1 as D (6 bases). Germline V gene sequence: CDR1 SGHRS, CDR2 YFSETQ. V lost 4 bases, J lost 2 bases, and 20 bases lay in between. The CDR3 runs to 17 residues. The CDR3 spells CASSPSPGQIFTDTQYF. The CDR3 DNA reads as TGCGCCAGCAGCCCAAGCCCGGGACAAATTTTCACAGATACGCAGTATTTT.

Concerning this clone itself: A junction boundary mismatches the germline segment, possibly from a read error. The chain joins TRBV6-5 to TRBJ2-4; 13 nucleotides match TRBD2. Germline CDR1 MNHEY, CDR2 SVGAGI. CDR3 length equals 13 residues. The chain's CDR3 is CASSPLAGGPKNF. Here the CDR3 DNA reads TGTGCCAGCAGCCCACTAGCGGGAGGGCCTAAGAACTTC.

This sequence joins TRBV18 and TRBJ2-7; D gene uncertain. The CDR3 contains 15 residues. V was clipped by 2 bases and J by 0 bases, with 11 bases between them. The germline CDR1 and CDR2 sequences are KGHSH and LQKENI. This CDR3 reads CASSPSTAGSYEQYF. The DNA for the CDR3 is TGTGCCAGCTCACCATCTACAGCTGGCTCCTACGAGCAGTACTTC.

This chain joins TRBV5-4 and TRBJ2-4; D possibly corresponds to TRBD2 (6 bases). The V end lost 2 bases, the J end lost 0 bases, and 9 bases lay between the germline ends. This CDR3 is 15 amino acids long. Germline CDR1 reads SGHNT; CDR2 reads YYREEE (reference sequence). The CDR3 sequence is CASSFGGIAKNIQYF. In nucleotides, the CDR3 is TGTGCCAGCAGCTTTGGGGGGATAGCCAAAAACATTCAGTACTTC.

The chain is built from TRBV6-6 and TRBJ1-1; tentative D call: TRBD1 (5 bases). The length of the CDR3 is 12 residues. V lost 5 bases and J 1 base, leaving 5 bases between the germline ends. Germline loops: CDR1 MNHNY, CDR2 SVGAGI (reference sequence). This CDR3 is CASSTGNTEAFF. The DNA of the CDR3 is TGTGCCAGCAGTACAGGGAACACTGAAGCTTTCTTT.

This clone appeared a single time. CDR3 coding DNA: TGTGCCGGCACAGGGTTTGAGCGTTCACCCCTCCACTTT. This gives the protein CAGTGFERSPLHF. The chain joins TRBV2 to TRBJ1-6, with D possibly matching TRBD1 (6 bases). Trimming cost V 11 bases and J 9 bases, with 17 bases left between them. In germline, CDR1 is SNHLY, CDR2 FYNNEI. This CDR3 contains 13 residues.

In nucleotides, the CDR3 is TGTGCCAGCAGTGATACCGGGACAGCAGCGCAGTATTTT. The encoded protein is CASSDTGTAAQYF. The gene calls are TRBV6-1 and TRBJ2-3; 7 bases are a match to TRBD1. This CDR3 is built from 13 residues. The V segment lost 3 bases and the J segment 10 bases; nucleotides outside the gene matches: 7. The germline V gene has CDR1 MNHNS and CDR2 SASEGT.

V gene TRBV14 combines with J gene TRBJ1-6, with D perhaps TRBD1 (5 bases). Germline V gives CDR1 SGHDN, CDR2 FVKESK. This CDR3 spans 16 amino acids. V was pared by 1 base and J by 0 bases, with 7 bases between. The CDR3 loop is CASSQATGSYNSPLHF. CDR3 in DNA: TGTGCCAGCAGCCAAGCAACAGGCTCCTATAATTCACCCCTCCACTTT. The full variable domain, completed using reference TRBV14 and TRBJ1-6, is EAGVTQFPSHSVIEKGQTVTLRCDPISGHDNLYWYRRVMGKEIKFLLHFVKESKQDESGMPNNRFLAERTGGTYSTLKVQPAELEDSGVYFCASSQATGSYNSPLHFGNGTRLTVT.

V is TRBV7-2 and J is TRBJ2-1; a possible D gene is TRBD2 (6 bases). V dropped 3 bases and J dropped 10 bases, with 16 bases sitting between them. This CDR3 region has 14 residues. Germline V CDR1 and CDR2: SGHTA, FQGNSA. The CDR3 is CASSFSGGAREQFF. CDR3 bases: TGTGCCAGCAGCTTTTCGGGCGGGGCCCGAGAGCAGTTCTTC.

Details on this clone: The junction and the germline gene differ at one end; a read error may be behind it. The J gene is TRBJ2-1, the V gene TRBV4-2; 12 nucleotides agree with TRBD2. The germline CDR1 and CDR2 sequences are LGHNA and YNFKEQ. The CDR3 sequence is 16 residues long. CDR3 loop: CASSKDGTSGYNEQFF. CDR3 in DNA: TGTGCCAGCAGCAAAGACGGGACTAGCGGGTACAATGAGCAGTTCTTC.

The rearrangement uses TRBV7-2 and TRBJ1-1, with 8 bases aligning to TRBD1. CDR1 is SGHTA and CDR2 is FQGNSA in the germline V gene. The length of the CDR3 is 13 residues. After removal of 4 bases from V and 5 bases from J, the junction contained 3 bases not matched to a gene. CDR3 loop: CASSWTGKTEAFF. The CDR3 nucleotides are TGTGCCAGCAGCTGGACAGGGAAGACTGAAGCTTTCTTT.

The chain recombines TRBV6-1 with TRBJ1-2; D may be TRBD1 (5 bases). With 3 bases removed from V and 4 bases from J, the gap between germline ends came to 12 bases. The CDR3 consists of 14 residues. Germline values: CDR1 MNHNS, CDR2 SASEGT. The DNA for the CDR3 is TGTGCCAGCAGTGAGCGGGGGGGGTTCTATGGCTACACCTTC. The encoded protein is CASSERGGFYGYTF.

For the CDR3, the DNA is TGTGCCAGCAGCGAAAGCGGGAGTGACAGAGATACGCAGTATTTT. Its protein product is CASSESGSDRDTQYF. The V and J genes are TRBV21-1 and TRBJ2-3; the table's TRBD2 call for D was not verified on the DNA. TRBV21-1 represents a pseudogene. This CDR3 comprises 15 residues.

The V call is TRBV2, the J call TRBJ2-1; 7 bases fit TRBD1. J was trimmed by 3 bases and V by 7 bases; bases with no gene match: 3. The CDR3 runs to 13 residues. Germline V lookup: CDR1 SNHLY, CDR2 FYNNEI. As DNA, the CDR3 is TGTGCCAGCATGGCAGGGGGCTACAATGAGCAGTTCTTC. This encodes CASMAGGYNEQFF.

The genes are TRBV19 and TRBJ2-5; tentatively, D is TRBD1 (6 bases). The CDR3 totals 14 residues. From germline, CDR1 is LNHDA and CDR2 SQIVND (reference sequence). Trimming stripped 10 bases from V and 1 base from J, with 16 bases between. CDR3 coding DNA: TGTGCCACGGGGATTTGGGGGCTCCAAGAGACCCAGTACTTC. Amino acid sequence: CATGIWGLQETQYF.

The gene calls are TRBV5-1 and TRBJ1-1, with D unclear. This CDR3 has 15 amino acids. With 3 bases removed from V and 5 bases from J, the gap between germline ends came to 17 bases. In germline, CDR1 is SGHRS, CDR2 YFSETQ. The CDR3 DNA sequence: TGCGCCAGCAGCTCCGGAGGGCCGACACTTACTGAAGCTTTCTTT. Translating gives CASSSGGPTLTEAFF.